The sequence of this TCR beta chain was determined in a study of T-cell reconstitution after alpha-beta-depleted transplantation in children. This clonotype has only a few counts. Germline loops: CDR1 MNHEY, CDR2 SVGAGI. The CDR3 contains 13 residues. Trimming pared 2 bases from V and 5 bases from J, leaving 6 bases between. Preparation of the TCRbeta library was carried out with unique molecular identifiers. A single record per CDR3 protein comes from TCRdb applying MiXCR to the PCR reads. This sample has roughly 240,000 distinct CDR3 sequences, with approximately 8% found just once. V usage is TRBV6-5 and J usage is TRBJ2-2; D gene unclear. The sequenced sample was PBMCs, mostly from graft donor cells, obtained 180 days after TCRalphabeta/CD19-depleted stem cell transplant. The clonotype was recovered from a male patient younger than 18 who had a stem cell transplant for acute lymphoblastic leukemia, so the T cells may come from the graft donor. The CDR3 sequence is CASSYDGTGELFF. The CDR3 nucleotides are TGTGCCAGCAGTTACGATGGGACCGGGGAGCTGTTTTTT.